The T cell receptor beta chain under discussion was sequenced for a study of lymphopenia after photon versus proton radiotherapy. Sequenced by immunoSEQ multiplex PCR; TCRdb stores in-frame clones only, minus some. This sample has around 20,000 clones, with 80% to 90% found just once. Study-level findings and limits: Better survival with proton therapy was suggested as possible, not demonstrated. Post-nadir diversity loss with photons came from oligoclonal expansion, particularly CD8+ Temra cells. Proton therapy kept repertoires fairly stable, unlike photons, which gained effector/memory cells. In patients who died, overall survival fell as post-nadir TCR diversity dropped more.

Per germline, CDR1 SGHAT and CDR2 FQNNGV. The junction had 4 bases not matched to a gene; V was cut back by 3 bases and J by 0 bases. This CDR3 region has 16 residues. Remarks on this clone: Its antigen is not known.

The sample here was peripheral blood, taken from a patient treated with proton-based radiotherapy. This sequence was found in a man between 65 and 85 years old with pancreatic cancer. J is TRBJ2-1 and V is TRBV11-2; 8 bases line up with TRBD2. The CDR3 region is CASSFPSGSSYNEQFF. For the CDR3, the DNA is TGTGCCAGCAGCTTTCCAAGCGGGAGCTCCTACAATGAGCAGTTCTTC.